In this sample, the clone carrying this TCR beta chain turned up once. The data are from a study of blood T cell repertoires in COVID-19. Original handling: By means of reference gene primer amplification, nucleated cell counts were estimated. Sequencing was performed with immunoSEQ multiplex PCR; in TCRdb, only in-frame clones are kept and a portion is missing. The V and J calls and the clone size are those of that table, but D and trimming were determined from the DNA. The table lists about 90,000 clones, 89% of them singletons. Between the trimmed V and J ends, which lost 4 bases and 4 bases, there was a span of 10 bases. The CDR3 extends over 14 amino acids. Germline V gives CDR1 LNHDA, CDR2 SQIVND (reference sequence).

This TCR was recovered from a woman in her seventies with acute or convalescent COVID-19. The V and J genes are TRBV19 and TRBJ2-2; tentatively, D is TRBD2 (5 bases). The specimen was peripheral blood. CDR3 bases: TGTGCCAGTAGTACCTCCGGGATCACCGGGGAGCTGTTTTTT. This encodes CASSTSGITGELFF.